The 27 T cell receptor beta chains given below trace back to one sample, sequenced in a study of Graves' ophthalmopathy and Graves' hyperthyroidism. RNA transcripts served as template for amplifying TCR beta CDR3 sequences. HTBI primers were employed in first-round RT-PCR, then a second-round multiplex PCR followed. TCRdb reprocessed the multiplex PCR reads with MiXCR, giving one entry per CDR3 protein. In the table there are almost 750,000 distinct CDR3 sequences, roughly 40% of which are singletons. Sequenced material: peripheral blood. The source of these receptors is an adult man with Graves' ophthalmopathy.

Details on this clonotype: The junction and the germline gene differ at one end; a read error may be behind it. The chain uses TRBV2 and TRBJ1-5; D is perhaps TRBD1 (6 bases). The CDR3 length is 13 residues. Germline loops: CDR1 SNHLY, CDR2 FYNNEI. The CDR3 nucleotides read TGTTCCAGCAGCTCCGCGCAGGGGCAGCCCCAGCATTTT. Amino acid sequence: CSSSSAQGQPQHF.

In regard to this clonotype: Relative to the germline gene, one junction end is altered; a read error may explain this. The J gene is TRBJ1-5, the V gene TRBV2, with D maybe TRBD1 (5 bases). The V gene's germline CDR1 is SNHLY and CDR2 FYNNEI. CDR3 length: 15 amino acids. The CDR3 nucleotides read TGTGTCAGCAGTGGGGGAGGCAGGGACAATCAGCCCCAGCATTTT. It encodes CVSSGGGRDNQPQHF.

This clonotype was seen more than once but under ten times. This chain joins TRBV2 and TRBJ2-2; maybe TRBD2 (6 bases). Germline V gene sequence: CDR1 SNHLY, CDR2 FYNNEI. V lost 4 bases, J lost 0 bases, and 15 bases lay in between. The CDR3 totals 17 residues. The CDR3 loop reads CASSVRAGLTNTGELFF. The CDR3 nucleotides are TGTGCCAGCAGTGTCCGGGCGGGGCTTACGAACACCGGGGAGCTGTTTTTT.

This clonotype was detected many times. The genes are TRBV25-1 and TRBJ2-5; 12 nucleotides align to TRBD2. V was clipped by 6 bases and J by 4 bases; unmatched bases: 9. Germline V lookup: CDR1 MGHDK, CDR2 SYGVNS. The length of the CDR3 is 16 residues. The CDR3 protein is CASSPGLAGSLETQYF. The CDR3 DNA reads as TGTGCCAGCAGCCCCGGACTAGCGGGAAGCCTAGAGACCCAGTACTTC.

There are many counts of this clonotype. At one end, the junction sequence differs from germline, possibly due to a read error. The chain is built from TRBV7-9 and TRBJ1-1; D is possibly TRBD1 (5 bases). The V gene's germline CDR1 is SEHNR and CDR2 FQNEAQ (reference sequence). The CDR3 spans 14 residues. CDR3 loop: CASSLAGLLTEAFF. Written as DNA, the CDR3 is TGTGCCAGCAGCCTAGCGGGGCTCTTAACTGAAGCTTTCTTT.

The chain joins TRBV27 to TRBJ1-2; TRBD1 matches 7 bases. The CDR3 sequence is 13 residues long. CDR1 and CDR2 from the germline V gene are MNHEY and SMNVEV (reference sequence). The J segment lost 6 bases and the V segment lost 4 bases, leaving 5 bases of the junction unmatched. DNA for the CDR3: TGTGCCAGCAGTTCGGGACAGTTAGATGGCTACACCTTC. It codes for CASSSGQLDGYTF.

The table lists this clonotype with a few counts. At one end the junction does not follow the germline gene, possibly because of a read error. The chain combines TRBV24-1 with TRBJ1-5; a possible D gene is TRBD1 (6 bases). CDR3 length: 14 residues. Germline CDR1 KGHDR, CDR2 SFDVKD. The CDR3 region has the DNA TGTGCCAGCAGTTATCTCAACAGGGATCAGCCCCAGCATTTT. Translating it yields CASSYLNRDQPQHF.

This clonotype was observed at least ten times. J is TRBJ1-3 and V is TRBV7-2; the D gene is possibly TRBD1 (5 bases). The CDR3 covers 15 residues. V dropped 2 bases and J dropped 4 bases, with 12 bases sitting between them. The germline gives CDR1 SGHTA, CDR2 FQGNSA. The CDR3 here is CASSLSGTAGNTIYF. The CDR3 coding sequence is TGTGCCAGCAGCTTATCCGGGACCGCCGGAAACACCATATATTTT.

The chain is built from TRBV25-1 and TRBJ1-1; no definite D call. This CDR3 region has 14 residues. The germline gives CDR1 MGHDK, CDR2 SYGVNS. V was pared by 8 bases and J by 1 base, with 14 bases between. CDR3 loop: CASVDVGQNTEAFF. The CDR3 DNA sequence: TGTGCCAGCGTTGACGTCGGCCAGAACACTGAAGCTTTCTTT.

The V gene is TRBV20-1, the J gene TRBJ1-5; D gene unclear. This CDR3 is built from 14 residues. The germline V gene has CDR1 DFQATT and CDR2 SNEGSKA (reference sequence). Trimming pared 2 bases from V and 3 bases from J, leaving 11 bases between. The CDR3 loop is CSARNDGDNQPQHF. For the CDR3, the DNA is TGCAGTGCTAGAAATGACGGAGACAATCAGCCCCAGCATTTT.

There are many counts of this clonotype. The chain's CDR3 is CASSLGSSERTQYF. The CDR3 DNA reads TGTGCCAGCAGCTTAGGGTCCTCGGAGCGGACCCAGTACTTC. The rearrangement joins TRBV7-2 to TRBJ2-5; D not resolved. The CDR3 is 14 residues long. Trimming pared 1 base from V and 7 bases from J, leaving 13 bases between. Per the germline V gene, CDR1 is SGHTA and CDR2 is FQGNSA.

This sequence joins TRBV7-2 and TRBJ1-2; D possibly corresponds to TRBD1 (5 bases). This CDR3 comprises 14 residues. V was pared by 1 base and J by 5 bases, with 11 bases between. CDR1 SGHTA and CDR2 FQGNSA come from the germline V gene. The CDR3 reads CASSLVTGHYGYTF. Here the CDR3 DNA reads TGTGCCAGCAGCTTAGTAACAGGACATTATGGCTACACCTTC. The full variable domain, its missing parts supplied by reference TRBV7-2 and TRBJ1-2, is GAGVSQSPSNKVTEKGKDVELRCDPISGHTALYWYRQSLGQGLEFLIYFQGNSAPDKSGLPSDRFSAERTGGSVSTLTIQRTQQEDSAVYLCASSLVTGHYGYTFGSGTRLTVV.

This clonotype was picked up one time. A read error is possible here, since a much larger clone lies one base away. The chain recombines TRBV7-2 with TRBJ1-1; D unclear. The CDR3 covers 13 residues. Germline assignment: CDR1 SGHTA and CDR2 FQGNSA. V was clipped by 5 bases and J by 1 base, with 8 bases between them. The CDR3 DNA sequence: TGTGCCAGCAGCCAGAGGGCGAACACTGAAGCTTTCTTT. As protein: CASSQRANTEAFF.

The rearrangement links TRBV2 to TRBJ1-5; no clear D gene. CDR1 SNHLY and CDR2 FYNNEI come from the germline V gene. Deletions cut 8 bases from V and 5 bases from J, with 13 bases between. The CDR3 totals 13 residues. CDR3 in DNA: TGTGCCAGCTCGCCCCGGGCGGATCAGCCCCAGCATTTT. As protein: CASSPRADQPQHF.

At least ten counts were recorded for this clonotype. The chain carries TRBV29-1 and TRBJ2-6; 7 bases align to TRBD1. The germline gives CDR1 SQVTM, CDR2 ANQGSEA. There are 16 residues in the CDR3. V shed 1 base, J shed 4 bases, and the junction held 7 bases outside the gene matches. CDR3 loop: CSVEATGKGGANVLTF. CDR3 bases: TGCAGCGTTGAAGCGACAGGGAAGGGGGGGGCCAACGTCCTGACTTTC.

This clonotype was counted ten times or more. The rearrangement links TRBV7-8 to TRBJ1-6, with D hard to call. The CDR3 sequence is 13 residues long. The V and J ends lost 0 bases and 13 bases respectively, with 10 bases between them. Germline CDR1 and CDR2: SGHVS and FQNEAQ. CDR3 sequence: CASSLAPGEPLHF. The CDR3 nucleotides are TGTGCCAGCAGCTTAGCTCCGGGAGAGCCCCTCCACTTT.

A remark on this clonotype: A clone one base away is much larger, so this may be a read error. The gene calls are TRBV9 and TRBJ2-7; tentative D call: TRBD2 (5 bases). The germline V gene encodes CDR1 SGDLS and CDR2 YYNGEE. CDR3 length: 14 residues. The CDR3 region is CASSVASGSYGQYF. CDR3 DNA sequence: TGTGCCAGCAGCGTAGCCTCGGGGTCCTACGGGCAGTACTTC.

V gene TRBV4-2 combines with J gene TRBJ2-7, with 7 bases that match TRBD2. From germline, CDR1 is LGHNA and CDR2 YNFKEQ. The CDR3 contains 12 residues. V lost 5 bases, J lost 7 bases, and 5 bases stayed unmatched. The CDR3 reads CASSSGLEEQYF. CDR3 bases: TGTGCCAGCAGCTCAGGACTAGAAGAGCAGTACTTC.

This sequence joins TRBV9 and TRBJ2-5, with 10 bases matching TRBD2. The CDR3 loop spans 16 amino acids. Germline V gene lookup returns CDR1 SGDLS and CDR2 YYNGEE. V lost 4 bases to trimming and J lost 2 bases; unmatched junction nucleotides: 8. The CDR3 DNA reads TGTGCCAGCAGCCCCGGTATAGCGGGGGGTCAAGAGACCCAGTACTTC. Protein sequence: CASSPGIAGGQETQYF.

The table lists this clonotype with a few counts. This chain connects TRBV7-2 to TRBJ2-2; tentatively, D is TRBD1 (6 bases). The CDR3 runs to 19 residues. Trimming left V 3 bases short and J 5 bases short, with 25 bases between. Germline CDR1 SGHTA, CDR2 FQGNSA. The CDR3 region is CASSLTGVPRRVRTGELFF. The CDR3, as DNA: TGTGCCAGCAGCTTGACAGGTGTCCCCCGAAGGGTGCGGACCGGGGAGCTGTTTTTT.

The DNA of the CDR3 is TGCAGCAGCGGCCGGGACAGGGAGTACACTGAAGCTTTCTTT. Encoded protein: CSSGRDREYTEAFF. V gene TRBV29-1 combines with J gene TRBJ1-1; TRBD1 matches 9 bases. CDR3 length: 14 amino acids. Germline loops: CDR1 SQVTM, CDR2 ANQGSEA. After removal of 8 bases from V and 3 bases from J, the junction contained 10 bases not matched to a gene.

The chain has TRBV7-2 and TRBJ2-5; D unclear. The CDR3 runs to 12 residues. The V gene lost 6 bases and the J gene lost 7 bases, with 12 bases spanning the gap. Germline values: CDR1 SGHTA, CDR2 FQGNSA. The CDR3 loop reads CASSTRPGTQYF. CDR3 DNA sequence: TGTGCCAGCAGTACGAGGCCGGGGACCCAGTACTTC.

This clonotype came up a few times. This chain connects TRBV20-1 to TRBJ2-7; TRBD2 aligns across 9 bases. Germline V gene lookup returns CDR1 DFQATT and CDR2 SNEGSKA (reference sequence). The CDR3 loop spans 14 amino acids. The V and J ends lost 5 bases and 1 base, in that order; junction bases with no gene match: 6. The CDR3, as DNA: TGCAGTGCTGGAATTCTAGCGGGATCCTACGAGCAGTACTTC. This sequence encodes CSAGILAGSYEQYF.

This clonotype was picked up a small number of times. The chain recombines TRBV20-1 with TRBJ2-7, with D perhaps given as TRBD1 or TRBD2 (5 bases each). There are 14 residues in the CDR3. Germline V gene sequence: CDR1 DFQATT, CDR2 SNEGSKA (reference sequence). V was clipped by 4 bases and J by 3 bases, with 16 bases between them. The CDR3 reads CSATDIGMNYEQYF. DNA for the CDR3: TGCAGTGCTACGGACATCGGGATGAACTACGAGCAGTACTTC.

This clonotype was seen at least ten times. The rearrangement joins TRBV9 to TRBJ2-5; 8 bases are a match to TRBD1. CDR1 and CDR2 (germline): SGDLS, YYNGEE. There are 16 residues in the CDR3. V gave up 4 bases and J gave up 2 bases; unmatched junction bases: 10. The CDR3 spells CASSSPRTGKQETQYF. The CDR3 nucleotides read TGTGCCAGCAGCTCCCCACGGACAGGGAAGCAAGAGACCCAGTACTTC.

The count of this clonotype is one. The gene calls are TRBV19 and TRBJ1-1, with D perhaps matching TRBD1 (6 bases). Per the germline V gene, CDR1 is LNHDA and CDR2 is SQIVND (reference sequence). The CDR3 length is 14 residues. V lost 4 bases to trimming and J lost 5 bases, with 14 bases between them. The CDR3 loop is CASSKGGTWTEAFF. The CDR3 coding sequence is TGTGCCAGTAGTAAGGGGGGGACGTGGACTGAAGCTTTCTTT.

The chain combines TRBV19 with TRBJ2-1; D is undetermined. This CDR3 contains 16 residues. V gave up 3 bases and J gave up 2 bases, with 14 bases separating them. The V gene's germline CDR1 is LNHDA and CDR2 SQIVND (reference sequence). The CDR3 is CASSILEGATYNEQFF. The CDR3 region has the DNA TGTGCCAGTAGTATTCTGGAAGGAGCAACCTACAATGAGCAGTTCTTC.